These 5 T cell receptor beta chains came from one sample sequenced in a study of blood T cells in healthy people across ages. Alongside a J-beta primer mix, a sample-barcoded 5' primer served in a second PCR lasting 7 to 11 cycles. MiXCR, applied by TCRdb to the 5' RACE reads, yields one record per CDR3 protein. The sample carries 650,000 to 1,000,000 distinct CDR3 sequences, 35% to 40% recorded once. The sample taken for sequencing was blood. Receptor source: a man between 18 and 29 years old in good health.

V usage is TRBV5-6 and J usage is TRBJ1-5; the D is unclear. The CDR3 length is 14 residues. Trimming stripped 0 bases from V and 5 bases from J, with 9 bases between. Germline loops: CDR1 SGHDT, CDR2 YYEEEE. The CDR3 DNA reads TGTGCCAGCAGCTTGGGCGGGGATCATCAGCCCCAGCATTTT. Its translation is CASSLGGDHQPQHF. The variable domain in full, with the rest retrieved from reference TRBV5-6 and TRBJ1-5, is DAGVTQSPTHLIKTRGQQVTLRCSPKSGHDTVSWYQQALGQGPQFIFQYYEEEERQRGNFPDRFSGHQFPNYSSELNVNALLLGDSALYLCASSLGGDHQPQHFGDGTRLSIL.

This clonotype showed up just a few times. This chain connects TRBV5-1 to TRBJ2-3; D ambiguous. The CDR3 has 16 residues. CDR1 is SGHRS, CDR2 YFSETQ, per germline. Between the trimmed V and J ends, which lost 0 bases and 2 bases, there was a span of 13 bases. CDR3 nucleotide sequence: TGCGCCAGCAGCTTGGGTGTACAGCCAATCACAGATACGCAGTATTTT. Its protein product is CASSLGVQPITDTQYF.

Ten or more counts support this clonotype. V and J are TRBV29-1 and TRBJ2-1; D may match TRBD1 or TRBD2 (5 bases each). The length of the CDR3 is 12 residues. Trimming shortened V by 4 bases and J by 5 bases, and 9 bases separated the two germline ends. Germline V lookup: CDR1 SQVTM, CDR2 ANQGSEA. Here the CDR3 reads CSVGDGNNEQFF. The CDR3 DNA follows: TGCAGCGTTGGGGACGGGAACAATGAGCAGTTCTTC.

This clonotype has only a few counts. The chain has TRBV5-1 and TRBJ2-2; D might be TRBD1 (5 bases). Germline CDR1 reads SGHRS; CDR2 reads YFSETQ. V gave up 0 bases and J gave up 7 bases, with 16 bases separating them. The CDR3 sequence is 16 residues long. The DNA of the CDR3 is TGCGCCAGCAGCTTGGACGTCTCAGGGTTTAACGGGGAGCTGTTTTTT. It yields the protein CASSLDVSGFNGELFF.

A few counts support this clonotype. The V and J genes are TRBV30 and TRBJ1-4, with TRBD1 as a possible D gene (6 bases). V lost 3 bases and J lost 7, with 12 bases in between. Germline assignment: CDR1 GTSNPN and CDR2 SVGIG (reference sequence). This CDR3 comprises 13 residues. The CDR3 sequence is CAWSPGTPEKLFF. CDR3 sequence (DNA): TGTGCCTGGAGCCCCGGGACACCTGAAAAACTGTTTTTT.